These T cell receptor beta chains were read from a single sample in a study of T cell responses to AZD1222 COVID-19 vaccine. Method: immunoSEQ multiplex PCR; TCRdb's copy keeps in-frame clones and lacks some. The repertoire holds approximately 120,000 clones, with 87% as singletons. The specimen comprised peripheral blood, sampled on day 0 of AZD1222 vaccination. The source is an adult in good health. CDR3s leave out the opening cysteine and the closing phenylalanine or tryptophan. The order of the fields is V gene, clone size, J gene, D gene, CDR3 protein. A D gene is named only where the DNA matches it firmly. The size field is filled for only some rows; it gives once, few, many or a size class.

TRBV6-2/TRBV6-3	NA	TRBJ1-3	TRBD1	ASSNPDRLSGNTIY
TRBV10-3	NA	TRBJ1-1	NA	AISEYTEAF
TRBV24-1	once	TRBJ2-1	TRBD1	ATSTTQGVHYNEQF
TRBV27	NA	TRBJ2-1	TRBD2	ASSLLAGGPYEQF
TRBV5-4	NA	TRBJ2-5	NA	ASSLPQGGGQETQY
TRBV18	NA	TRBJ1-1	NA	ASSLAQQNTEAF
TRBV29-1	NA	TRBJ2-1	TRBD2	SVAGAGASGNPYNEQF
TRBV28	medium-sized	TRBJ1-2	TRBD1	ASSYTGGGYGYT
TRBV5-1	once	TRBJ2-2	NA	ASSGGDADTGELF
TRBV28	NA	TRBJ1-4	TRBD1	ASSSVGQGDEKLF
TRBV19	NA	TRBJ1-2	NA	ATRIAGFGADPGYT
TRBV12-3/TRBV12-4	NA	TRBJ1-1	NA	ASSGGTATEAF
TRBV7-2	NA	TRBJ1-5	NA	ASSSDGANQPQH
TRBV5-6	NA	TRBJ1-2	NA	ASSFGRTYGYT
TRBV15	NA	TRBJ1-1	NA	ATSRYQNTEAF
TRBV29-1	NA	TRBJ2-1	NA	SVGRVLNNEQF
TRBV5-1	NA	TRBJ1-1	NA	ASSLRQQNTEAF
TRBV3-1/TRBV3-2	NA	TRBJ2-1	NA	ASSRGYEQF
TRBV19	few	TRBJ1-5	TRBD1	ASSIDGTGGVVQPQH
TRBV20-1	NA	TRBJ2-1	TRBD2	SFTSGIGQF
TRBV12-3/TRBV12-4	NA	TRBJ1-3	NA	ASSLGGNTIY
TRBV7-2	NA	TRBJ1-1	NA	ASSSEGGLNTEAF
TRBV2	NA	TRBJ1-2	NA	ASSDLTYGYT
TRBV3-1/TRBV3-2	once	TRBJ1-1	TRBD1	ASSQKQGLAYTEAF
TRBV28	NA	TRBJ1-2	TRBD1	ASSVSDRLGRGYT
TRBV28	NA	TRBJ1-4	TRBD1	ASGDRGVSANEKLF
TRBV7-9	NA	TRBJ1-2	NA	ASSRPEGGLGGYT
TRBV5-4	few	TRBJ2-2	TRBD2	ASSYGRGSNTGELF
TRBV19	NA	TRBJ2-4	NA	ASRDVRAKNIQY
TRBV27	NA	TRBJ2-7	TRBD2	ASSSTRLAGTYEQY
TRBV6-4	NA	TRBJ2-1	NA	ASSDGGENNEQF
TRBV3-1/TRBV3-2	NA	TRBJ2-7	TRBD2	ASSQEAQRESYEQY
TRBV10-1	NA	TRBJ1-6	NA	ASREDLYNSPLH
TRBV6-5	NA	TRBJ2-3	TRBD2	ASSLLAGVKDTQY
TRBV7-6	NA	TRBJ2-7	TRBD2	ASSLENAGGYEQY
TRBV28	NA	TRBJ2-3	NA	ASSSGGPYTQY
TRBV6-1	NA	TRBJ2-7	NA	ASRPTGFYEQY
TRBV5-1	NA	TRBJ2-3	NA	ASSPTGDTQY
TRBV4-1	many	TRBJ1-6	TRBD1	ASSQQGTGEQYSPLH
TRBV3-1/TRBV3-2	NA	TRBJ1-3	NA	ASSQEGGVVGNTIY
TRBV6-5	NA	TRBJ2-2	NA	ASRQGYTGELF
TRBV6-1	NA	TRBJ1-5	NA	ASSETSEGQPQH
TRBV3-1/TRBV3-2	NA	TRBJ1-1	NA	ASSQAGVGSEAF
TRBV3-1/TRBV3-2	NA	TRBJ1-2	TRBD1	ASSQDLGTGYGYT
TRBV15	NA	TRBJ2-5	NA	ATSNLRGGETQY
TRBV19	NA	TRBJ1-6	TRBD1	ASSAGQGFTSPLH
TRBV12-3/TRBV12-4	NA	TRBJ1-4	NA	ASSPGGYEKLF
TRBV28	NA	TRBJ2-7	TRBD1	ATHPGQGKYEQY
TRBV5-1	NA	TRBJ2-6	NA	ASSRIPGTAEANVLT